This entry concerns a single TCR beta chain. These data belong to a study of T cell changes during pregnancy in multiple sclerosis. TCRdb's table, derived via immunoSEQ multiplex PCR, lists solely in-frame clones and lacks some. Of about 22,000 clones listed, roughly 90% are singletons. The sample consisted of CD4+ T cells from peripheral blood mononuclear cells, taken after pregnancy. This clonotype originated in a female donor in good health, enrolled as a control in a pregnancy study.

The CDR3 coding sequence is TGTGCCAGCAGGCAAGACAGAAACACTGAAGCTTTCTTT. The encoded protein is CASRQDRNTEAFF. The chain joins TRBV2 to TRBJ1-1, with TRBD1 as a possible D gene (5 bases). V was trimmed by 6 bases and J by 2 bases, leaving 10 bases between them. Germline V gives CDR1 SNHLY, CDR2 FYNNEI. This CDR3 comprises 13 residues. Combining the CDR3 with reference TRBV2 and TRBJ1-1 gives the whole variable domain EPEVTQTPSHQVTQMGQEVILRCVPISNHLYFYWYRQILGQKVEFLVSFYNNEISEKSEIFDDQFSVERPDGSNFTLKIRSTKLEDSAMYFCASRQDRNTEAFFGQGTRLTVV.